This T cell receptor (beta chain) was retrieved from a study of shared clonotypes between healthy human individuals. Notes on the study in general: Roughly 5% of naive CD4 clonotypes were common to a few donors.

Concerning this clone itself: The antigen remains undetermined.

Looked up from germline, CDR1 is LGHNA and CDR2 is YSLEER. Trimming at V came to 4 bases and at J to 0 bases, leaving 4 bases not matched to a gene. The CDR3 runs 15 residues. The repertoire was sequenced with immunoSEQ multiplex PCR; TCRdb's copy has only in-frame clones and lacks some. In the table there are roughly 2.2 million clones, approximately 93% of which are singletons. The origin of this receptor is a man aged 18 to 29 in good health. Some clones in this sample may be carry-over from other donors' samples. The chain recombines TRBV4-3 with TRBJ2-7; the match to TRBD1 covers 9 bases. The sequencing input was naive CD4+ T cells from PBMCs. As for subset: CD45RA+ positively selected. The CDR3 sequence: CASSLGTGFSYEQYF. The DNA for the CDR3 is TGCGCCAGCAGCCTTGGGACAGGGTTCTCCTACGAGCAGTACTTC.